This TCR beta chain was sequenced during a study of CD8 T cells in ankylosing spondylitis. TCRdb itself ran the 5' RACE reads through MiXCR, one entry per CDR3 protein. This table holds about 190,000 distinct CDR3 sequences, 10% to 15% found once. This clonotype has at least ten counts. The source material was blood, either unsorted or a sorted T cell fraction (not recorded which). This receptor was obtained from a female donor with ankylosing spondylitis or in good health (not recorded which).

The CDR3 spells CSASGTYNEQFF. The CDR3 DNA is TGCAGTGCTAGCGGCACGTACAATGAGCAGTTCTTC. The chain joins TRBV20-1 to TRBJ2-1; no reliable D call. CDR1 and CDR2 (germline): DFQATT, SNEGSKA (reference sequence). The V gene lost 3 bases and the J gene lost 4 bases, with 7 bases spanning the gap. CDR3 size: 12 residues.